The 9 T cell receptor beta chains below all came from one sample that was sequenced in a study of T cells in Graves' hyperthyroidism and ophthalmopathy. Amplification of TCR beta CDR3 regions was performed using RNA transcripts as template. TCR CDR3 underwent first-round RT-PCR with the HTBI primer set. From the multiplex PCR reads, TCRdb called clonotypes with MiXCR, one entry per CDR3 protein. Of under 700,000 distinct CDR3 sequences listed, over 15% are singletons. The sequenced material came from blood. Receptor source: a woman aged 18-29 years with Graves' hyperthyroidism.

This clonotype was recorded a few times. The chain combines TRBV5-5 with TRBJ1-2; 7 bases are shared with TRBD1. Germline values: CDR1 SGHKS, CDR2 YYEKEE (reference sequence). The CDR3 spans 15 residues. With V trimmed by 4 bases and J by 4 bases, 10 bases remained unmatched. CDR3 region: CASSQQPGTVYGYTF. The CDR3 bases are TGTGCCAGCAGCCAGCAGCCAGGGACAGTCTATGGCTACACCTTC.

This clonotype occurred many times. The rearrangement uses TRBV7-9 and TRBJ1-1; D ambiguous. V was pared by 4 bases and J by 1 base, with 10 bases between. This CDR3 has 14 amino acids. Germline V lookup: CDR1 SEHNR, CDR2 FQNEAQ (reference sequence). The CDR3 nucleotides read TGTGCCAGCAGCTCCTACACTCCGAACACTGAAGCTTTCTTT. Protein: CASSSYTPNTEAFF.

V gene TRBV27 combines with J gene TRBJ1-6, with 12 bases fitting TRBD1. V was pared by 6 bases and J by 9 bases, with 9 bases of the junction left unmatched. The germline V gene encodes CDR1 MNHEY and CDR2 SMNVEV (reference sequence). This CDR3 contains 16 residues. The CDR3 DNA is TGTGCCAGCAGCGAAAGGGGGGGACAGGGGGCTTCACCCCTCCACTTT. This gives the protein CASSERGGQGASPLHF.

V gene TRBV19 combines with J gene TRBJ2-3, with no clear D. Between the trimmed V and J ends, which lost 5 bases and 0 bases, there was a span of 12 bases. Per germline, CDR1 LNHDA and CDR2 SQIVND (reference sequence). This CDR3 contains 15 residues. The CDR3 DNA follows: TGTGCCAGTAGTGCCTCCACAGTTAGCACAGATACGCAGTATTTT. Amino acids: CASSASTVSTDTQYF.

The chain couples TRBV7-9 to TRBJ1-4; no clear D gene. Germline V gives CDR1 SEHNR, CDR2 FQNEAQ (reference sequence). Trimming pared 10 bases from V and 0 bases from J, leaving 12 bases between. The CDR3 totals 14 residues. The CDR3 DNA reads as TGTGCCACCGCTCTTTCCGCAACTAATGAAAAACTGTTTTTT. Translation: CATALSATNEKLFF.

This clonotype was recorded at least ten times. The chain joins TRBV2 to TRBJ2-1, with D possibly being TRBD1 (5 bases). This CDR3 has 14 residues. Between the trimmed V and J ends, which lost 7 bases and 2 bases, there was a span of 12 bases. Germline loops: CDR1 SNHLY, CDR2 FYNNEI. CDR3 region: CASKGRIAYNEQFF. The CDR3 coding sequence is TGTGCCAGCAAGGGGCGGATTGCCTACAATGAGCAGTTCTTC.

This clonotype was counted only a few times. The rearrangement joins TRBV5-1 to TRBJ2-2, with a possible D match to TRBD2 (7 bases). The CDR3 is made up of 15 amino acids. Trimming took 4 bases from V and 3 from J, leaving 13 bases between them. From germline, CDR1 is SGHRS and CDR2 YFSETQ. The CDR3 is CASSPGGRDTGELFF. CDR3 DNA: TGCGCCAGCAGCCCCGGGGGGCGCGACACCGGGGAGCTGTTTTTT.

This clonotype came up a few times. The V gene is TRBV19, the J gene TRBJ2-3, with D perhaps TRBD1 or TRBD2 (5 bases each). Germline V gene sequence: CDR1 LNHDA, CDR2 SQIVND (reference sequence). The V and J ends lost 1 base and 4 bases respectively, with 12 bases between them. The CDR3 is 15 residues long. This CDR3 is CASSIGPGRADTQYF. The CDR3 DNA follows: TGTGCCAGTAGTATAGGCCCAGGGAGAGCAGATACGCAGTATTTT.

The rearrangement uses TRBV20-1 and TRBJ1-5; D is ambiguous. This CDR3 is 13 amino acids long. Per the germline V gene, CDR1 is DFQATT and CDR2 is SNEGSKA (reference sequence). The germline V and J ends were trimmed by 6 bases and 0 bases, with 9 bases remaining between them. DNA for the CDR3: TGCAGTGCCCCTTACCATAGCAATCAGCCCCAGCATTTT. This gives the protein CSAPYHSNQPQHF.